The clone carrying this T cell receptor beta chain was seen a few times. These data come from a study of identical twins. TCRdb itself ran the 5' RACE reads through MiXCR, one entry per CDR3 protein. The sample yields about 470,000 distinct CDR3 sequences, about 24% seen once. CDR1 is SQVTM and CDR2 is ANQGSEA in the germline V gene. V dropped 4 bases and J dropped 3; count of bases not matched to a gene: 4. This CDR3 is 13 amino acids long. These same data were also listed under a study on T cells expressing NK-cell markers.

This TCR was sampled from a woman aged 18-30 years in good health. Source material: CD4+ T cells sorted from blood. The V gene is TRBV29-1, the J gene TRBJ2-7, with 9 bases lining up with TRBD2. As DNA, the CDR3 is TGCAGCGTTGGTTCTAGCGGGAACTACGAGCAGTACTTC. Protein: CSVGSSGNYEQYF.